This T cell receptor (beta chain) was sequenced during a study of shared clonotypes between healthy human individuals. General study points: Rarefaction demonstrated incomplete sorted-subset sequencing despite large depth. Generally, naive subsets came out with larger estimated richness than memory subsets.

Terminally differentiated effector memory CD45RA+ cells were excluded from the naive CD8 cells, which were CD45RO-negative and positively selected for CCR7. The method was immunoSEQ multiplex PCR; TCRdb's version includes in-frame clones alone and lacks a portion of them. The repertoire has 1.5 million to 2.5 million clones, approximately 94% of them found once; the top ten carry 0.95% to 1.5%. Worth noting for this clone: Its target is not known.

The TCR comes from a young man in good health. The specimen was naive CD8+ T cells sorted from blood.

CDR3 sequence: CASSQIRWDEQFF. The CDR3 DNA is TGTGCCAGCAGCCAGATCCGATGGGATGAGCAGTTCTTC. The chain uses TRBV14 and TRBJ2-1, with D uncertain. The V gene's germline CDR1 is SGHDN and CDR2 FVKESK. With 3 bases removed from V and 8 bases from J, the gap between germline ends came to 11 bases. The CDR3 consists of 13 residues.